These 12 T cell receptor beta chains were sequenced from one sample in a study of CD8 T cells in Susac syndrome. After extraction with the RNeasy kit, about 0.5 to 1 ug of the RNA was reverse transcribed using random hexamers. Via MiXCR, TCRdb re-called the immunoSEQ multiplex PCR reads, giving one row per CDR3 protein. This table has 120,000 or so distinct CDR3 sequences, about 95% appearing once. The specimen sequenced was CD4+ T cells from PBMCs. Receptors were obtained from a human donor in good health.

V is TRBV6-2 or TRBV6-3 and J is TRBJ1-1; the match to TRBD1 covers 7 bases. This CDR3 has 12 amino acids. Germline V gene lookup returns CDR1 MNHEY and CDR2 SVGEGT. V gave up 7 bases and J gave up 5 bases; unmatched junction bases: 4. The CDR3 reads CASNPGQTEAFF. DNA of the CDR3: TGTGCCAGCAACCCGGGACAGACTGAAGCTTTCTTT.

The chain joins TRBV4-3 to TRBJ2-3; TRBD2 aligns across 9 bases. The CDR3 runs 17 residues. Unmatched junction bases numbered 10, after V lost 1 base and J lost 5 bases. CDR1 is LGHNA and CDR2 is YSLEER in the germline V gene. This CDR3 reads CASSQGSFGGRGDTQYF. The CDR3, as DNA: TGCGCCAGCAGCCAAGGTAGTTTCGGCGGGAGGGGAGATACGCAGTATTTT.

The chain carries TRBV18 and TRBJ1-6, with D perhaps matching TRBD1 (5 bases). Germline values: CDR1 KGHSH, CDR2 LQKENI. The CDR3 covers 14 residues. Trimming removed 3 bases from V and 9 bases from J, with 12 bases in between. The CDR3 sequence: CASSPGGVGSPLHF. The CDR3 coding sequence is TGTGCCAGCTCACCGGGGGGGGTAGGTTCACCCCTCCACTTT. The full variable domain, in which reference TRBV18 and TRBJ1-6 provide the parts outside the CDR3, is NAGVMQNPRHLVRRRGQEARLRCSPMKGHSHVYWYRQLPEEGLKFMVYLQKENIIDESGMPKERFSAEFPKEGPSILRIQQVVRGDSAAYFCASSPGGVGSPLHFGNGTRLTVT.

This clonotype is a singleton in its sample. This chain connects TRBV5-6 to TRBJ1-1, with a possible D match to TRBD1 (5 bases). The CDR3 spans 15 residues. V was shortened by 3 bases and J by 0 bases, with 12 bases between the two germline ends. CDR1 and CDR2 (germline): SGHDT, YYEEEE. For the CDR3, the DNA is TGTGCCAGCAGCTACACGGGGACCATGAACACTGAAGCTTTCTTT. Protein: CASSYTGTMNTEAFF.

The chain carries TRBV19 and TRBJ2-2; weak D call: TRBD1 (5 bases). Germline CDR1 and CDR2: LNHDA and SQIVND (reference sequence). The V end was cut by 1 base, the J end by 2 bases, with 14 bases between. This CDR3 comprises 17 residues. The DNA for the CDR3 is TGTGCCAGTAGTATAGGTATAGGGCAGGGAAACACCGGGGAGCTGTTTTTT. Amino acid sequence: CASSIGIGQGNTGELFF.

The genes are TRBV27 and TRBJ2-6; D uncertain. From germline, CDR1 is MNHEY and CDR2 SMNVEV (reference sequence). Trimming cost V 4 bases and J 1 base, with 11 bases left between them. CDR3 length: 16 residues. The CDR3 nucleotides read TGTGCCAGCAGTTCGTTAATGAATTCTGGGGCCAACGTCCTGACTTTC. It specifies CASSSLMNSGANVLTF. The full variable domain, rest sourced from reference TRBV27 and TRBJ2-6, is EAQVTQNPRYLITVTGKKLTVTCSQNMNHEYMSWYRQDPGLGLRQIYYSMNVEVTDKGDVPEGYKVSRKEKRNFPLILESPSPNQTSLYFCASSSLMNSGANVLTFGAGSRLTVL.

The chain links TRBV19 to TRBJ2-2, with 7 bases that match TRBD2. Trimming took 6 bases from V and 1 from J; bases not matched to a gene: 8. The CDR3 length is 16 residues. The germline gives CDR1 LNHDA, CDR2 SQIVND (reference sequence). CDR3 loop: CASRPLGGRNTGELFF. CDR3 sequence (DNA): TGTGCCAGTAGGCCCTTAGGCGGGAGGAACACCGGGGAGCTGTTTTTT.

The chain is built from TRBV12-3 or TRBV12-4 and TRBJ2-4; no clear D. The CDR3 covers 14 residues. Trimming left V 5 bases short and J 0 bases short, with 8 bases between. This chain's CDR3 is CASSDSLAKNIQYF. CDR3 bases: TGTGCCAGCAGTGATAGCCTAGCCAAAAACATTCAGTACTTC.

The rearrangement links TRBV11-2 to TRBJ2-1, with 9 positions matching TRBD2. This CDR3 is 17 amino acids long. V was pared by 0 bases and J by 2 bases, with 5 bases of the junction left unmatched. CDR1 is SGHAT and CDR2 is FQNNGV in the germline V gene. CDR3 region: CASSLELAGVAYNEQFF. DNA for the CDR3: TGTGCCAGCAGCTTAGAGTTAGCGGGAGTGGCCTACAATGAGCAGTTCTTC.

This chain uses TRBV15 with TRBJ1-2; 7 positions match TRBD1. CDR3 length equals 13 residues. Trimming cost V 4 bases and J 2 bases; bases outside gene matches: 1. Germline lookup yields CDR1 LNHNV and CDR2 YYDKDF (reference sequence). The CDR3 protein is CATSIQGNYGYTF. The CDR3 nucleotides read TGTGCCACCAGCATACAGGGGAACTATGGCTACACCTTC.

V usage is TRBV7-9 and J usage is TRBJ2-7; 7 positions match TRBD1. In germline, CDR1 is SEHNR, CDR2 FQNEAQ (reference sequence). The ends lost 6 bases at V and 3 bases at J; junction bases unmatched: 5. The CDR3 runs 13 residues. CDR3 protein: CASRRDSLYEQYF. The CDR3 DNA sequence: TGTGCCAGCAGGAGGGACAGCCTCTACGAGCAGTACTTC.

The CDR3, as DNA: TGTGCCAGCAGCCGGCTAGCGGCGAACACCGGGGAGCTGTTTTTT. Its translation is CASSRLAANTGELFF. The chain joins TRBV7-8 to TRBJ2-2; TRBD2 agrees at 7 bases. Unmatched junction bases numbered 3, after V lost 5 bases and J lost 0 bases. The CDR3 is 15 residues long. The germline gives CDR1 SGHVS, CDR2 FQNEAQ. The full variable domain, completed using reference TRBV7-8 and TRBJ2-2, is GAGVSQSPRYKVAKRGQDVALRCDPISGHVSLFWYQQALGQGPEFLTYFQNEAQLDKSGLPSDRFFAERPEGSVSTLKIQRTQQEDSAVYLCASSRLAANTGELFFGEGSRLTVL.